Shown below are 28 T cell receptor beta chains from a single sample sequenced in a study of blood T cell repertoires in COVID-19 (TCRdb year 2020). Preparation of the library involved the immunoSEQ multiplex PCR assay. Drawn from immuneACCESS, this table holds only the in-frame rearrangements with V and J called that TCRdb kept. Clones are partly lost; checked studies trace under half to an unresolved V gene and leave the rest unexplained. Here the sample has 110,000 to 150,000 clones; around 85% occur a single time. The top ten clonotypes cover under 3% of the sample. Sequencing was carried out using peripheral blood. Source of these receptors: a man aged 45-60 years with acute or convalescent COVID-19.

V gene TRBV11-2 combines with J gene TRBJ2-1; D perhaps matches TRBD2 (6 bases). The CDR3 consists of 14 residues. The V end was cut by 5 bases, the J end by 2 bases, with 10 bases between. Looked up from germline, CDR1 is SGHAT and CDR2 is FQNNGV. The CDR3 region is CASSPGRTYNEQFF. The CDR3 nucleotides read TGTGCCAGCAGCCCAGGGAGGACCTACAATGAGCAGTTCTTC.

This clone has just a few counts. The chain links TRBV5-1 to TRBJ1-1; TRBD1 matches 7 bases. The CDR3 contains 13 residues. V lost 7 bases and J lost 0; bases outside the gene matches: 3. Germline lookup yields CDR1 SGHRS and CDR2 YFSETQ. The CDR3 loop reads CASQTGMNTEAFF. Here the CDR3 DNA reads TGCGCCAGCCAGACAGGGATGAACACTGAAGCTTTCTTT.

The CDR3 nucleotides are TGTGCCAGCAGCTTGTACACAGGTCCTAATGAAAAACTGTTTTTT. Its translation: CASSLYTGPNEKLFF. This sequence joins TRBV5-4 and TRBJ1-4; TRBD1 might be the D (5 bases). V was trimmed by 1 base and J by 3 bases, leaving 10 bases between them. This CDR3 has 15 amino acids. Germline-derived CDR1 and CDR2 are SGHNT and YYREEE (reference sequence). Complete variable domain (other parts from reference TRBV5-4 and TRBJ1-4): ETGVTQSPTHLIKTRGQQVTLRCSSQSGHNTVSWYQQALGQGPQFIFQYYREEENGRGNFPPRFSGLQFPNYSSELNVNALELDDSALYLCASSLYTGPNEKLFFGSGTQLSVL.

This clone was counted a few times. The chain is built from TRBV2 and TRBJ1-5; D not resolved. The CDR3 runs to 14 residues. V gave up 4 bases and J gave up 0 bases, with 7 bases separating them. Germline V CDR1 and CDR2: SNHLY, FYNNEI. The CDR3 DNA reads as TGTGCCAGCAGTGCAGGTTATAGCAATCAGCCCCAGCATTTT. It codes for CASSAGYSNQPQHF.

The J gene is TRBJ2-7, the V gene TRBV6-5, with D tentatively TRBD2 (6 bases). The CDR3 extends over 13 amino acids. CDR1 MNHEY and CDR2 SVGAGI come from the germline V gene. With 6 bases removed from V and 4 bases from J, the gap between germline ends came to 13 bases. CDR3: CASRGTLTYEQYF. CDR3 bases: TGTGCCAGCAGGGGGACTTTAACTTACGAGCAGTACTTC.

The chain has TRBV15 and TRBJ2-5, with 10 positions matching TRBD1. CDR1 is LNHNV and CDR2 is YYDKDF in the germline V gene (reference sequence). The CDR3 sequence is 17 residues long. Trimming at V came to 4 bases and at J to 1 base, leaving 9 bases not matched to a gene. The CDR3 DNA reads as TGTGCCACCAGCAAAAAGATGCGGACAGGGGGCCAAGAGACCCAGTACTTC. Its protein is CATSKKMRTGGQETQYF.

The rearrangement links TRBV6-2 or TRBV6-3 to TRBJ2-5; D is perhaps TRBD2 (7 bases). CDR3 length: 15 amino acids. Trimming stripped 2 bases from V and 2 bases from J, with 12 bases between. Per germline, CDR1 MNHEY and CDR2 SVGEGT. CDR3 amino acids: CASSYGRGAQETQYF. Written as DNA, the CDR3 is TGTGCCAGCAGTTACGGGAGGGGGGCGCAAGAGACCCAGTACTTC.

The rearrangement uses TRBV7-2 and TRBJ2-7, with a weak D call TRBD2 (5 bases). Germline V gene lookup returns CDR1 SGHTA and CDR2 FQGNSA. V gave up 3 bases and J gave up 2 bases, with 14 bases separating them. The CDR3 length is 15 residues. The CDR3 spells CASSLDFSPAYEQYF. The CDR3 coding sequence is TGTGCCAGCAGCTTGGACTTCTCACCCGCCTACGAGCAGTACTTC. Drawing the rest from reference TRBV7-2 and TRBJ2-7, the complete variable domain is GAGVSQSPSNKVTEKGKDVELRCDPISGHTALYWYRQSLGQGLEFLIYFQGNSAPDKSGLPSDRFSAERTGGSVSTLTIQRTQQEDSAVYLCASSLDFSPAYEQYFGPGTRLTVT.

The chain carries TRBV11-3 and TRBJ2-3; TRBD1 matches 8 bases. This CDR3 region has 19 residues. V was pared by 5 bases and J by 0 bases, with 16 bases of the junction left unmatched. Germline V CDR1 and CDR2: SGHNT, YENEEA. CDR3 DNA sequence: TGTGCCAGCAGCCCCGGACAGGGCGGCGGGGCCTATAGCACAGATACGCAGTATTTT. Residues: CASSPGQGGGAYSTDTQYF.

The chain employs TRBV3-1 (or the pseudogene TRBV3-2) and TRBJ2-7; TRBD2 matches at 13 bases. This CDR3 has 16 amino acids. CDR1 is LGHDT, CDR2 YNNKEL, per germline (reference sequence). V shed 0 bases and J 5 bases; nucleotides not matched to a gene: 4. As DNA, the CDR3 is TGTGCCAGCAGCCAAGATTCGGGACTAGCGGGACACGAGCAGTACTTC. It specifies CASSQDSGLAGHEQYF.

The chain carries TRBV30 and TRBJ1-4; D not certain. Deletions cut 7 bases from V and 7 bases from J, with 13 bases between. Germline V CDR1 and CDR2: GTSNPN, SVGIG (reference sequence). The CDR3 runs to 12 residues. The CDR3 region is CAYRREGEKLFF. DNA of the CDR3: TGTGCCTACAGACGGGAGGGTGAAAAACTGTTTTTT.

J is TRBJ2-1 and V is TRBV6-5, with D possibly being TRBD2 (6 bases). The CDR3 contains 13 residues. CDR1 MNHEY and CDR2 SVGAGI come from the germline V gene. Trimming removed 4 bases at V and 12 bases at J, with 16 bases between. The DNA for the CDR3 is TGTGCCAGCAGTTCACCTAGCGTGGAGCGGCAGTTCTTC. Residues: CASSSPSVERQFF.

The chain links TRBV19 to TRBJ1-5; TRBD1 might be the D (6 bases). Trimming pared 3 bases from V and 6 bases from J, leaving 18 bases between. The CDR3 is made up of 16 amino acids. Germline loops: CDR1 LNHDA, CDR2 SQIVND (reference sequence). The CDR3 protein is CASSIRPNLRGQPQHF. The CDR3 DNA sequence: TGTGCCAGTAGTATTCGCCCCAATCTCAGGGGTCAGCCCCAGCATTTT.

V usage is TRBV6-2 or TRBV6-3 and J usage is TRBJ1-5; 8 bases agree with TRBD1. This CDR3 comprises 14 residues. Germline V CDR1 and CDR2: MNHEY, SVGEGT. V dropped 5 bases and J dropped 0; count of bases not matched to a gene: 0. Here the CDR3 reads CASSDRGSNQPQHF. CDR3 bases: TGTGCCAGCAGTGACAGGGGTAGCAATCAGCCCCAGCATTTT.

The rearrangement links TRBV14 to TRBJ1-5, with a weak D call TRBD1 (5 bases). The CDR3 extends over 16 amino acids. Trimming cost V 1 base and J 2 bases, with 12 bases left between them. Germline loops: CDR1 SGHDN, CDR2 FVKESK. CDR3: CASSQGEGGGNQPQHF. Written as DNA, the CDR3 is TGTGCCAGCAGCCAAGGCGAGGGAGGGGGCAATCAGCCCCAGCATTTT.

The chain is built from TRBV3-1 (or the pseudogene TRBV3-2) and TRBJ2-3, with 9 bases aligning to TRBD1. Germline assignment: CDR1 LGHDT and CDR2 YNNKEL (reference sequence). The CDR3 extends over 14 amino acids. The ends lost 5 bases at V and 0 bases at J; junction bases unmatched: 0. The CDR3 sequence: CASSGTGSTDTQYF. In DNA form, the CDR3 reads TGTGCCAGCAGCGGGACAGGGAGCACAGATACGCAGTATTTT.

This clone has more than one count but fewer than ten. The gene calls are TRBV14 and TRBJ2-5, with 7 bases lining up with TRBD1. Germline loops: CDR1 SGHDN, CDR2 FVKESK. The V and J ends lost 5 bases and 4 bases, in that order; junction bases with no gene match: 13. This CDR3 comprises 16 residues. The CDR3 sequence: CASSDYQGVRGETQYF. CDR3 coding DNA: TGTGCCAGCAGCGATTACCAGGGGGTAAGAGGAGAGACCCAGTACTTC. The entire variable domain, with the rest obtained from reference TRBV14 and TRBJ2-5, is as follows: EAGVTQFPSHSVIEKGQTVTLRCDPISGHDNLYWYRRVMGKEIKFLLHFVKESKQDESGMPNNRFLAERTGGTYSTLKVQPAELEDSGVYFCASSDYQGVRGETQYFGPGTRLLVL.

V gene TRBV7-2 combines with J gene TRBJ2-7; 10 nucleotides agree with TRBD2. V was clipped by 4 bases and J by 4 bases; unmatched bases: 4. This CDR3 spans 14 amino acids. Germline lookup yields CDR1 SGHTA and CDR2 FQGNSA. The CDR3 region is CASSSSGGGYEQYF. DNA of the CDR3: TGTGCCAGCAGCTCTAGCGGGGGCGGGTACGAGCAGTACTTC.

This clone was seen just once. This rearrangement joins TRBV6-5 to TRBJ1-2, with 9 bases identical to TRBD1. This CDR3 is built from 13 residues. Germline CDR1 and CDR2: MNHEY and SVGAGI. V trimming: 9 bases; J trimming: 7 bases; junction bases outside the gene matches: 9. The CDR3 DNA sequence: TGTGCCAGTTACCCGGGACAGGGTGCTGGCTACACCTTC. This codes for CASYPGQGAGYTF.

The chain combines TRBV28 with TRBJ2-2; D is unclear. Germline V gene lookup returns CDR1 MDHEN and CDR2 SYDVKM. CDR3 length: 15 amino acids. V was clipped by 2 bases and J by 6 bases, with 13 bases between them. Here the CDR3 DNA reads TGTGCCAGCAGTTTAGTCGTACGAGGCGCCGGGGAGCTGTTTTTT. This sequence encodes CASSLVVRGAGELFF.

This chain connects TRBV6-9 to TRBJ2-6; 7 positions match TRBD1. The CDR3 runs to 17 residues. The J segment lost 1 base and the V segment lost 6 bases, leaving 9 bases of the junction unmatched. Germline-derived CDR1 and CDR2 are MNHGY and SVAAGI. The CDR3 nucleotides read TGTGCCAGCAGCCCCGGGACAGCAAAATCTGGGGCCAACGTCCTGACTTTC. Translating gives CASSPGTAKSGANVLTF.

V gene TRBV30 combines with J gene TRBJ2-3; 9 positions agree with TRBD2. Looked up from germline, CDR1 is GTSNPN and CDR2 is SVGIG (reference sequence). With V trimmed by 7 bases and J by 4 bases, 6 bases remained unmatched. This CDR3 spans 13 amino acids. Here the CDR3 reads CASGLASPDTQYF. The CDR3, as DNA: TGTGCCTCGGGACTAGCATCCCCAGATACGCAGTATTTT.

This chain uses TRBV19 with TRBJ1-5; possible D gene TRBD1, 6 bases. CDR1 and CDR2 (germline): LNHDA, SQIVND (reference sequence). V dropped 6 bases and J dropped 3 bases, with 9 bases sitting between them. The CDR3 consists of 13 residues. The CDR3 reads CASRTGPNQPQHF. CDR3 bases: TGTGCCAGTAGGACAGGCCCCAATCAGCCCCAGCATTTT. Variable domain in full (rest from reference TRBV19 and TRBJ1-5): DGGITQSPKYLFRKEGQNVTLSCEQNLNHDAMYWYRQDPGQGLRLIYYSQIVNDFQKGDIAEGYSVSREKKESFPLTVTSAQKNPTAFYLCASRTGPNQPQHFGDGTRLSIL.

The chain couples TRBV5-4 to TRBJ2-7, with TRBD1 as a possible D gene (6 bases). The CDR3 is 14 amino acids. Trimming took 2 bases from V and 3 from J, leaving 12 bases between them. The germline V gene encodes CDR1 SGHNT and CDR2 YYREEE (reference sequence). The CDR3 protein is CASSLMNRDYEQYF. CDR3 nucleotide sequence: TGTGCCAGCAGCTTAATGAACAGGGACTACGAGCAGTACTTC. The complete variable domain, with remaining parts taken from reference TRBV5-4 and TRBJ2-7, reads ETGVTQSPTHLIKTRGQQVTLRCSSQSGHNTVSWYQQALGQGPQFIFQYYREEENGRGNFPPRFSGLQFPNYSSELNVNALELDDSALYLCASSLMNRDYEQYFGPGTRLTVT.

This clone was counted a single time. V gene TRBV4-2 combines with J gene TRBJ1-5; D is perhaps TRBD1 (5 bases). This CDR3 is built from 18 residues. In germline, CDR1 is LGHNA, CDR2 YNFKEQ. V lost 3 bases, J lost 4 bases, and 22 bases lay in between. The CDR3 reads CASSQELGGGGINQPQHF. DNA for the CDR3: TGTGCCAGCAGCCAGGAGCTCGGGGGGGGAGGGATAAATCAGCCCCAGCATTTT.

The CDR3 loop reads CAWNDPGLATHEQYF. DNA of the CDR3: TGTGCCTGGAATGACCCGGGACTAGCAACCCACGAGCAGTACTTC. The gene calls are TRBV30 and TRBJ2-7; 9 nucleotides line up with TRBD2. The germline V gene has CDR1 GTSNPN and CDR2 SVGIG (reference sequence). The CDR3 length is 15 residues. Unmatched junction bases numbered 12, after V lost 4 bases and J lost 5 bases.

The genes are TRBV19 and TRBJ2-5; 15 nucleotides line up with TRBD2. This CDR3 region has 16 residues. CDR1 and CDR2 (germline): LNHDA, SQIVND (reference sequence). V shed 3 bases and J 5 bases; nucleotides not matched to a gene: 4. The CDR3 nucleotides are TGTGCCAGTAGTATCGGACTAGCGGGAGGGAGGGAGACCCAGTACTTC. Residues: CASSIGLAGGRETQYF.

For this clone: Other DNA sequences in this sample translate to the same CDR3. V is TRBV5-4 and J is TRBJ1-3; D remains ambiguous. V lost 2 bases and J 0 bases, leaving 9 bases between the germline ends. The germline V gene has CDR1 SGHNT and CDR2 YYREEE (reference sequence). This CDR3 contains 15 residues. This chain's CDR3 is CASSFGGVSGNTIYF. The CDR3 DNA reads TGTGCCAGCAGCTTCGGCGGCGTCTCTGGAAACACCATATATTTT.